The 24 T cell receptor beta chains presented below share a single source sample, sequenced in a study of blood T cell repertoires in COVID-19. The table came from immunoSEQ multiplex PCR; TCRdb's copy has only in-frame clones and leaves some out. The sample carries roughly 96,000 clones, more than 75% recorded once. The sample consisted of peripheral blood. All receptors come from a man of 80 years or more with acute or convalescent COVID-19.

The chain links TRBV28 to TRBJ2-7; D remains unclear. This CDR3 has 11 residues. Germline V lookup: CDR1 MDHEN, CDR2 SYDVKM. Trimming stripped 3 bases from V and 4 bases from J, with 4 bases between. CDR3 DNA: TGTGCCAGCAGTTTTCAGTACGAGCAGTACTTC. Protein sequence: CASSFQYEQYF.

The CDR3 spells CASSMRLAGVLNTGELFF. CDR3 DNA: TGTGCCAGTAGTATGAGGCTAGCGGGGGTCCTCAACACCGGGGAGCTGTTTTTT. The gene calls are TRBV19 and TRBJ2-2; the match to TRBD2 covers 10 bases. In germline, CDR1 is LNHDA, CDR2 SQIVND (reference sequence). The V gene end was trimmed by 3 bases and the J gene end by 2 bases; junction bases not matched to a gene: 9. The CDR3 spans 18 residues.

J is TRBJ1-3 and V is TRBV7-9; the match to TRBD1 covers 7 bases. The CDR3 extends over 14 amino acids. The J segment lost 2 bases and the V segment lost 5 bases, leaving 3 bases of the junction unmatched. Germline loops: CDR1 SEHNR, CDR2 FQNEAQ (reference sequence). For the CDR3, the DNA is TGTGCCAGCAGCCGACAGGGTGCTGGAAACACCATATATTTT. Protein product: CASSRQGAGNTIYF. Based on the CDR3 plus reference TRBV7-9 and TRBJ1-3, the full variable domain is DTGVSQNPRHKITKRGQNVTFRCDPISEHNRLYWYRQTLGQGPEFLTYFQNEAQLEKSRLLSDRFSAERPKGSFSTLEIQRTEQGDSAMYLCASSRQGAGNTIYFGEGSWLTVV.

V usage is TRBV9 and J usage is TRBJ2-1; maybe TRBD1 (6 bases). The CDR3 consists of 15 residues. Trimming cost V 6 bases and J 3 bases, with 16 bases left between them. Germline-derived CDR1 and CDR2 are SGDLS and YYNGEE. For the CDR3, the DNA is TGTGCCAGCACTACCGAGGGGGATTTCTACAATGAGCAGTTCTTC. Protein sequence: CASTTEGDFYNEQFF.

The chain combines TRBV11-3 with TRBJ2-1; 9 nucleotides align to TRBD2. Germline V gene sequence: CDR1 SGHNT, CDR2 YENEEA. Losses at the gene ends were 2 bases for V and 9 bases for J; bases not matched to a gene: 14. The CDR3 sequence is 17 residues long. CDR3 sequence (DNA): TGTGCCAGCAGCTTAAATCTAGCGGGGCTCCATTCGGGTGAGCAGTTCTTC. It translates to CASSLNLAGLHSGEQFF.

The chain couples TRBV28 to TRBJ1-1; 8 nucleotides agree with TRBD1. The V gene end was trimmed by 3 bases and the J gene end by 3 bases; junction bases not matched to a gene: 6. Germline CDR1 and CDR2: MDHEN and SYDVKM. The CDR3 extends over 15 amino acids. The CDR3 loop is CASSLVQGADTEAFF. The CDR3 coding sequence is TGTGCCAGCAGTTTGGTCCAGGGGGCGGACACTGAAGCTTTCTTT.

This clone showed up many times. The chain joins TRBV28 to TRBJ2-2; 11 bases match TRBD1. The germline CDR1 and CDR2 sequences are MDHEN and SYDVKM. CDR3 length equals 16 residues. J lost 7 bases, V lost 4 bases, and 8 bases had no gene match. CDR3 in DNA: TGTGCCAGCAGTTCTAGCGGACAGGGGGCTGGCGGGGAGCTGTTTTTT. Translating it yields CASSSSGQGAGGELFF.

The chain employs TRBV2 and TRBJ1-5, with D perhaps matching TRBD1 (5 bases). The V gene's germline CDR1 is SNHLY and CDR2 FYNNEI. V shed 6 bases and J shed 3 bases, with 9 bases lying between them. This CDR3 has 13 residues. The CDR3, as DNA: TGTGCCAGCAGGCGACAGTTCAATCAGCCCCAGCATTTT. Protein product: CASRRQFNQPQHF.

The J gene is TRBJ1-1, the V gene TRBV10-3; TRBD1 might be the D (5 bases). This CDR3 has 13 amino acids. Deletions cut 6 bases from V and 1 base from J, with 9 bases between. Per germline, CDR1 ENHRY and CDR2 SYGVKD. CDR3: CAISLGENTEAFF. The CDR3 nucleotides read TGTGCCATCAGCCTAGGGGAGAACACTGAAGCTTTCTTT.

The CDR3 bases are TGTGCCTGGAGTGGTCTTACCGGGGAGCTGTTTTTT. This sequence encodes CAWSGLTGELFF. V gene TRBV30 combines with J gene TRBJ2-2, with D unclear. The CDR3 has 12 amino acids. Germline CDR1 reads GTSNPN; CDR2 reads SVGIG (reference sequence). V was cut by 1 base and J by 5 bases, with 5 bases left in between.

CDR3 coding DNA: TGTGCCAGCAGCCCTCGTGGACTAGCTGGAGGGACCGGGGAGCTGTTTTTT. Translation: CASSPRGLAGGTGELFF. The J gene is TRBJ2-2, the V gene TRBV7-8; 8 positions agree with TRBD2. Trimming cost V 5 bases and J 5 bases; bases outside gene matches: 13. In germline, CDR1 is SGHVS, CDR2 FQNEAQ. This CDR3 has 17 amino acids.

V gene TRBV7-2 combines with J gene TRBJ2-7, with D tentatively TRBD2 (5 bases). V gave up 5 bases and J gave up 0 bases, with 14 bases separating them. This CDR3 has 15 residues. Per germline, CDR1 SGHTA and CDR2 FQGNSA. The chain's CDR3 is CASSPATGYSYEQYF. DNA for the CDR3: TGTGCCAGCAGCCCCGCGACGGGGTACTCCTACGAGCAGTACTTC.

The genes are TRBV5-1 and TRBJ1-1; D is unclear. Germline CDR1 reads SGHRS; CDR2 reads YFSETQ. Deletions cut 2 bases from V and 0 bases from J, with 5 bases between. The CDR3 is 13 residues long. The CDR3 is CASSFQMNTEAFF. The CDR3, as DNA: TGCGCCAGCAGCTTTCAGATGAACACTGAAGCTTTCTTT.

This chain connects TRBV5-6 to TRBJ2-2; 8 nucleotides match TRBD1. The ends lost 3 bases at V and 4 bases at J; junction bases unmatched: 2. Germline assignment: CDR1 SGHDT and CDR2 YYEEEE. This CDR3 has 14 residues. CDR3 sequence (DNA): TGTGCCAGCAGCTACGACAGGGGCACCGGGGAGCTGTTTTTT. Translation: CASSYDRGTGELFF.

The chain couples TRBV12-5 to TRBJ2-1; 9 bases are shared with TRBD1. Germline values: CDR1 LGHNT, CDR2 FRNRAP. The CDR3 has 15 residues. V was pared by 1 base and J by 2 bases, with 0 bases of the junction left unmatched. CDR3 nucleotides: TGTGCTAGTGGTTTGGGGACAGGGGCCTACAATGAGCAGTTCTTC. It encodes CASGLGTGAYNEQFF.

The chain employs TRBV7-9 and TRBJ2-7; 11 nucleotides align to TRBD2. V gave up 0 bases and J gave up 7 bases; unmatched junction bases: 5. This CDR3 has 15 amino acids. The germline V gene has CDR1 SEHNR and CDR2 FQNEAQ (reference sequence). The CDR3 DNA follows: TGTGCCAGCAGCTTAGCGGTAGCGGGGGGGCGAGAGCAGTACTTC. This encodes CASSLAVAGGREQYF.

The rearrangement links TRBV6-1 to TRBJ2-2; 7 positions match TRBD1. With 3 bases clipped from V and 8 bases from J, the junction kept 12 bases outside the gene matches. Per the germline V gene, CDR1 is MNHNS and CDR2 is SASEGT. The CDR3 contains 16 residues. CDR3 loop: CASSDGPKGAVGELFF. DNA for the CDR3: TGTGCCAGCAGTGATGGTCCTAAGGGGGCGGTGGGGGAGCTGTTTTTT.

The CDR3, as DNA: TGTGCCAGCAGCTTGCTTCTGGGACAGGGTGGATCACCCCTCCACTTT. Amino acids: CASSLLLGQGGSPLHF. The gene calls are TRBV11-2 and TRBJ1-6, with 9 bases matching TRBD1. Losses at the gene ends were 3 bases for V and 10 bases for J; bases not matched to a gene: 10. Looked up from germline, CDR1 is SGHAT and CDR2 is FQNNGV. The CDR3 has 16 residues.

The V call is TRBV9, the J call TRBJ2-7, with a possible D match to TRBD1 (6 bases). This CDR3 contains 13 residues. With 4 bases removed from V and 6 bases from J, the gap between germline ends came to 14 bases. Germline values: CDR1 SGDLS, CDR2 YYNGEE. CDR3 amino acids: CASSPVDSLEQYF. The CDR3 DNA follows: TGTGCCAGCAGCCCGGTGGACAGCCTCGAGCAGTACTTC.

The chain couples TRBV28 to TRBJ2-7, with 7 bases lining up with TRBD1. This CDR3 comprises 12 residues. Germline CDR1 and CDR2: MDHEN and SYDVKM. The ends lost 8 bases at V and 12 bases at J; junction bases unmatched: 13. The CDR3, as DNA: TGTGCCAGCGGGACGGGTTCCGCAGGGGGGTACTTC. Its translation is CASGTGSAGGYF.

This clone appeared a few times. J is TRBJ2-1 and V is TRBV2; TRBD1 matches at 8 bases. Trimming removed 6 bases from V and 1 base from J; junction bases left unmatched: 8. This CDR3 is built from 16 residues. Germline V gives CDR1 SNHLY, CDR2 FYNNEI. CDR3 DNA: TGTGCCAGCAGGGAGTTGACAGGGGAATCCTACAATGAGCAGTTCTTC. Its translation is CASRELTGESYNEQFF.

The chain carries TRBV6-5 and TRBJ1-2; D is undetermined. The CDR3 has 13 amino acids. Trimming left V 2 bases short and J 7 bases short, with 11 bases between. Per the germline V gene, CDR1 is MNHEY and CDR2 is SVGAGI. CDR3 protein: CASSYSSLAGYTF. CDR3 sequence (DNA): TGTGCCAGCAGTTACAGTTCATTGGCTGGCTACACCTTC.

This rearrangement joins TRBV7-8 to TRBJ1-5; 8 bases agree with TRBD1. The CDR3 is made up of 13 amino acids. CDR1 and CDR2 (germline): SGHVS, FQNEAQ. V lost 3 bases to trimming and J lost 11 bases; unmatched junction nucleotides: 6. In DNA form, the CDR3 reads TGTGCCAGCAGCTTCGGACAGGGAATGGCCCAGCATTTT. Translation: CASSFGQGMAQHF.

The chain recombines TRBV5-1 with TRBJ2-7; possibly TRBD2 for D (6 bases). CDR1 and CDR2 (germline): SGHRS, YFSETQ. This CDR3 has 16 residues. The germline V and J ends were trimmed by 0 bases and 0 bases, with 13 bases remaining between them. The CDR3 region has the DNA TGCGCCAGCAGCTTGGGGGCGGCGGGGCCCTCCTACGAGCAGTACTTC. Translated: CASSLGAAGPSYEQYF.